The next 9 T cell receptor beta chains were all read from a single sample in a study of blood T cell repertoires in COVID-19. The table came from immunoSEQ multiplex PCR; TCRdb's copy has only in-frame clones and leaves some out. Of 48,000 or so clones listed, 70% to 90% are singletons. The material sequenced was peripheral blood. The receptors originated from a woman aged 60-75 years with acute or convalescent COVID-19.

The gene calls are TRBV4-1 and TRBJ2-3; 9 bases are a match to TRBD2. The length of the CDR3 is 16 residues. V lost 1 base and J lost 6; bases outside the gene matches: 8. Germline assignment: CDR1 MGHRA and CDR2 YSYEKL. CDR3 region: CASSQGSGTSFDTQYF. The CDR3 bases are TGCGCCAGCAGCCAAGGTTCGGGGACTAGCTTTGATACGCAGTATTTT.

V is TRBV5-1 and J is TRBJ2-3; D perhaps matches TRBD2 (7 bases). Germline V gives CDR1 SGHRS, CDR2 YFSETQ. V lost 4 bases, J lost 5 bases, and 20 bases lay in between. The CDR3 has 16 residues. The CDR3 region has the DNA TGCGCCAGCAGCCGGGAAGGGGGAGGGCCACAAGATACGCAGTATTTT. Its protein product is CASSREGGGPQDTQYF. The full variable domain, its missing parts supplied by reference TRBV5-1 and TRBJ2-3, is KAGVTQTPRYLIKTRGQQVTLSCSPISGHRSVSWYQQTPGQGLQFLFEYFSETQRNKGNFPGRFSGRQFSNSRSEMNVSTLELGDSALYLCASSREGGGPQDTQYFGPGTRLTVL.

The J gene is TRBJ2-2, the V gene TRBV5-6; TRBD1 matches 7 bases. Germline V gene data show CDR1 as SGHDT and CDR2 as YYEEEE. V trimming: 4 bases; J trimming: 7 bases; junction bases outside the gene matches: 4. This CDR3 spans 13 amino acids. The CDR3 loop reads CASSQQGYGELFF. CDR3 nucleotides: TGTGCCAGCAGCCAACAGGGGTACGGGGAGCTGTTTTTT.

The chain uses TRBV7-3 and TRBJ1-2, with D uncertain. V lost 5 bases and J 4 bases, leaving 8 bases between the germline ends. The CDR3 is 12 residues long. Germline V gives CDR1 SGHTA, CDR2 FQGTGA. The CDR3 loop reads CASSRGSYGYTF. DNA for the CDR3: TGTGCCAGCAGCCGTGGGAGCTATGGCTACACCTTC.

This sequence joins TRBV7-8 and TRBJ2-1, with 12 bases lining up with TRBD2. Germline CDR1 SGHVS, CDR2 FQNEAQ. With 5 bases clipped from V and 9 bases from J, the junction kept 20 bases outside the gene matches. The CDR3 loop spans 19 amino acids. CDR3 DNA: TGTGCCAGCAGCCTACTAGGGCGGACTAGCGGGGTTCTCCCGTCTGAGCAGTTCTTC. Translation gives CASSLLGRTSGVLPSEQFF.

CDR3 sequence: CASSEALGGSQPQHF. DNA for the CDR3: TGTGCCAGCAGTGAAGCGCTGGGGGGTAGTCAGCCCCAGCATTTT. The chain employs TRBV6-1 and TRBJ1-5; D is possibly TRBD1 (5 bases). CDR3 size: 15 residues. Germline V gives CDR1 MNHNS, CDR2 SASEGT. V shed 0 bases and J shed 6 bases, with 12 bases lying between them.

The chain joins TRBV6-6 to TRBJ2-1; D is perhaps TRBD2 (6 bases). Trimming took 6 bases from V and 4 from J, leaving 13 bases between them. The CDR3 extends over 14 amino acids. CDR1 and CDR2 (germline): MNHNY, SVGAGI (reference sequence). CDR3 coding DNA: TGTGCCAGCAGAAGCGGGTCGAGATACAATGAGCAGTTCTTC. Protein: CASRSGSRYNEQFF.

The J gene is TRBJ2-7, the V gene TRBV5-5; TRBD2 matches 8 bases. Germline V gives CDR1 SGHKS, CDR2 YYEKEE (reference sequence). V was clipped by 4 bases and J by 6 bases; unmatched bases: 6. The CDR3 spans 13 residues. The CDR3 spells CASSPSGRSEQYF. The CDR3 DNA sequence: TGTGCCAGCAGCCCCAGCGGGAGAAGCGAGCAGTACTTC.

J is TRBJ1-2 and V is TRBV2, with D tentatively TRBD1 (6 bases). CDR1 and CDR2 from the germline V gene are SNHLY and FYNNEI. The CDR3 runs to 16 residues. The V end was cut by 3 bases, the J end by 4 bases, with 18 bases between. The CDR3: CASSERREGGRYGYTF. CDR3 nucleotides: TGTGCCAGCAGTGAGAGGCGGGAGGGGGGACGCTATGGCTACACCTTC.